Listed below are T cell receptor beta chains from one sample, sequenced in a study of blood T cell repertoires in COVID-19. Sequencing was performed with immunoSEQ multiplex PCR; in TCRdb, only in-frame clones are kept and a portion is missing. The sample has 350,000 to 400,000 clones; around 92% are singletons. Specimen: PBMCs or T cells enriched from blood (not recorded which). All receptors derive from a woman in her 30s who had recovered from COVID-19. CDR3s include the opening cysteine and the closing phenylalanine or tryptophan. A D gene is named only where the DNA matches it firmly. Clone size, where shown, is once, few, many, or a class for clones that have expanded.

TRBD2	NA	TRBV20-1	TRBJ2-1	CSATSGGEQFF	TGCAGTGCGACTAGCGGGGGTGAGCAGTTCTTC
TRBD1	NA	TRBV6-1	TRBJ2-6	CASSEVRGRTGGANVLTF	TGTGCCAGCAGTGAAGTCAGGGGGCGCACGGGTGGGGCCAACGTCCTGACTTTC
TRBD1	NA	TRBV3-1/TRBV3-2	TRBJ2-7	CASSRPGTGTYEQYF	TGTGCCAGCAGCCGCCCCGGGACAGGGACCTACGAGCAGTACTTC
TRBD1	once	TRBV19	TRBJ1-3	CASTGQGVVPIYF	TGTGCCAGTACCGGACAGGGGGTAGTCCCCATATATTTT
TRBD2	NA	TRBV10-1	TRBJ2-1	CASSVTSGPSSYNEQFF	TGCGCCAGCAGTGTTACTAGCGGGCCAAGCTCCTACAATGAGCAGTTCTTC
TRBD1	NA	TRBV5-1	TRBJ2-2	CASSWTGVGTGELFF	TGCGCCAGCAGCTGGACAGGGGTTGGCACCGGGGAGCTGTTTTTT
TRBD2	NA	TRBV5-1	TRBJ2-2	CASSLPGRDTGELFF	TGCGCCAGCAGCTTGCCAGGGAGGGACACCGGGGAGCTGTTTTTT
TRBD1	NA	TRBV6-5	TRBJ1-2	CASSRQGLSDGYTF	TGTGCCAGCAGTCGACAGGGGTTATCCGATGGCTACACCTTC
NA	NA	TRBV6-5	TRBJ1-2	CASSLQGHYGYTF	TGTGCCAGCAGTCTACAGGGCCACTATGGCTACACCTTC
TRBD2	NA	TRBV7-3	TRBJ2-1	CASSLFGGGASYNEQFF	TGTGCCAGCAGCTTATTTGGCGGGGGGGCCTCCTACAATGAGCAGTTCTTC
NA	NA	TRBV18	TRBJ2-3	CASSQTRDWGTDTQYF	TGTGCCAGCTCACAGACTCGGGACTGGGGCACAGATACGCAGTATTTT
NA	few	TRBV5-8	TRBJ1-2	CASSLLFRGGGYTF	TGTGCCAGCAGCTTGCTTTTCCGGGGTGGTGGCTACACCTTC
TRBD1	NA	TRBV5-1	TRBJ1-1	CASSEDRGRITEAFF	TGCGCCAGCAGCGAGGACAGGGGGCGGATCACTGAAGCTTTCTTT
NA	NA	TRBV7-2	TRBJ1-5	CASSFVGGSNQPQHF	TGTGCCAGCAGCTTCGTTGGGGGGAGCAATCAGCCCCAGCATTTT
NA	once	TRBV11-2	TRBJ2-2	CASTQGLNTGELFF	TGTGCCAGTACACAGGGACTAAACACCGGGGAGCTGTTTTTT
TRBD2	once	TRBV5-6	TRBJ2-7	CASSSGVGGSSYEQYF	TGTGCCAGCAGCTCTGGGGTGGGCGGGAGCTCCTACGAGCAGTACTTC
NA	NA	TRBV18	TRBJ1-1	CASSPRVERRTEAFF	TGTGCCAGCTCACCCAGGGTTGAGAGAAGAACTGAAGCTTTCTTT
NA	NA	TRBV7-6	TRBJ2-7	CASSSPSERQGSYEQYF	TGTGCCAGCAGCTCACCCTCCGAACGACAAGGCTCCTACGAGCAGTACTTC
NA	NA	TRBV4-1	TRBJ1-1	CASSQGRRRQNTEAFF	TGCGCCAGCAGCCAAGGAAGGCGGCGGCAGAACACTGAAGCTTTCTTT
TRBD2	NA	TRBV7-9	TRBJ2-3	CASSSPDGGAKDTQYF	TGTGCCAGCAGTTCACCTGACGGGGGGGCCAAAGATACGCAGTATTTT
NA	NA	TRBV10-2	TRBJ1-1	CASTEGGRDTEAFF	TGCGCCAGCACCGAAGGGGGGAGGGACACTGAAGCTTTCTTT
NA	NA	TRBV29-1	TRBJ1-1	CSVAPLGPRNTEAFF	TGCAGCGTGGCTCCACTAGGTCCTAGGAACACTGAAGCTTTCTTT
NA	NA	TRBV6-5	TRBJ1-2	CASRWDNEFNYGYTF	TGTGCCAGCAGATGGGACAATGAGTTTAACTATGGCTACACCTTC
NA	few	TRBV7-8	TRBJ2-7	CASSPSGVGVYEQYF	TGTGCCAGCAGCCCTTCAGGGGTTGGGGTATACGAGCAGTACTTC
NA	NA	TRBV19	TRBJ2-2	CASSIGYGFETGELFF	TGTGCCAGTAGTATAGGGTATGGTTTTGAGACCGGGGAGCTGTTTTTT
NA	once	TRBV19	TRBJ1-6	CASSIPAWQGYSPLHF	TGTGCCAGTAGTATCCCCGCCTGGCAGGGCTATTCACCCCTCCACTTT
NA	NA	TRBV6-5	TRBJ2-7	CASTVAGEQYF	TGTGCCAGCACCGTCGCCGGCGAGCAGTACTTC